The 20 T cell receptor beta chains reported below all come from one sample, sequenced in a study of T-cell reconstitution after alpha-beta-depleted transplantation in children. TCRbeta library preparation incorporated unique molecular identifiers. TCRdb itself ran the PCR reads through MiXCR, one entry per CDR3 protein. The sample holds approximately 980,000 distinct CDR3 sequences, around 30% seen once. Material: PBMCs, mostly from graft donor cells, obtained 360 days after TCRalphabeta/CD19-depleted stem cell transplant. The receptors originated from a boy younger than two who had a stem cell transplant for SCID, so the T cells may come from the graft donor.

The gene calls are TRBV10-3 and TRBJ2-1; D tentatively fits TRBD1 or TRBD2 (7 bases each). Germline CDR1 reads ENHRY; CDR2 reads SYGVKD. Trimming cost V 10 bases and J 6 bases, with 16 bases left between them. The CDR3 runs to 13 residues. CDR3 nucleotides: TGTGCCACAACCCCAGGGGGGGTCAATGAGCAGTTCTTC. The encoded protein is CATTPGGVNEQFF.

The chain joins TRBV5-1 to TRBJ2-5, with TRBD1 matching 9 bases. CDR1 SGHRS and CDR2 YFSETQ come from the germline V gene. Germline trimming cut 4 bases from V and 2 bases from J; bases unmatched to any gene: 6. This CDR3 comprises 15 residues. The CDR3, as DNA: TGCGCCAGCAGCGGACCCGGGACAGGGCAAGAGACCCAGTACTTC. This encodes CASSGPGTGQETQYF.

This clonotype was found a few times. The V and J genes are TRBV28 and TRBJ2-7; D ambiguous. The CDR3 is 18 residues long. V shed 3 bases and J shed 0 bases, with 21 bases lying between them. The germline gives CDR1 MDHEN, CDR2 SYDVKM. The CDR3 nucleotides read TGTGCCAGCAGTTTTCCGACCACCCCTATCCTTAGCTCCTACGAGCAGTACTTC. Translation gives CASSFPTTPILSSYEQYF.

In this sample, this clonotype turned up a few times. The rearrangement links TRBV3-1 to TRBJ1-1; maybe TRBD1 (5 bases). The CDR3 has 14 amino acids. From germline, CDR1 is LGHDT and CDR2 YNNKEL (reference sequence). Between the trimmed V and J ends, which lost 5 bases and 1 base, there was a span of 11 bases. The CDR3 sequence is CASSYGQPNTEAFF. CDR3 nucleotides: TGTGCCAGCAGCTACGGACAACCGAACACTGAAGCTTTCTTT.

The chain uses TRBV12-3 or TRBV12-4 and TRBJ2-2; 9 bases fit TRBD1. V lost 6 bases, J lost 6 bases, and 8 bases stayed unmatched. The CDR3 extends over 15 amino acids. CDR3 coding DNA: TGTGCCAGCAGACCTGGACAGGGGCTGGCCGGGGAGCTGTTTTTT. This codes for CASRPGQGLAGELFF.

CDR3 sequence reads: CASSGWGAGELFF. CDR3 sequence (DNA): TGTGCCAGCAGCGGCTGGGGGGCCGGGGAGCTGTTTTTT. The gene calls are TRBV3-1 and TRBJ2-2, with a tentative D call TRBD2 (6 bases). The CDR3 is 13 amino acids. Per the germline V gene, CDR1 is LGHDT and CDR2 is YNNKEL (reference sequence). Trimming stripped 5 bases from V and 6 bases from J, with 10 bases between.

This clonotype occurred a few times. The rearrangement links TRBV4-2 to TRBJ1-4, with a tentative D call TRBD1 (6 bases). With 4 bases removed from V and 8 bases from J, the gap between germline ends came to 23 bases. Germline CDR1 LGHNA, CDR2 YNFKEQ. CDR3 length: 17 amino acids. The CDR3 region is CASSLAQGEAVGEKLFF. The CDR3 DNA reads TGTGCCAGCAGCCTCGCACAGGGTGAGGCCGTCGGGGAAAAACTGTTTTTT.

This clonotype was detected only a few times. This sequence joins TRBV10-1 and TRBJ2-1; TRBD2 matches 10 bases. The CDR3 covers 16 residues. V lost 4 bases to trimming and J lost 0 bases; unmatched junction nucleotides: 3. CDR1 and CDR2 from the germline V gene are WNHNN and SYGVQD (reference sequence). This chain's CDR3 is CASSGERGGSYNEQFF. In DNA form, the CDR3 reads TGCGCCAGCAGTGGGGAGCGGGGGGGCTCCTACAATGAGCAGTTCTTC.

There are a few counts of this clonotype. This chain joins TRBV9 and TRBJ2-1; D uncertain. Germline CDR1 and CDR2: SGDLS and YYNGEE. Deletions cut 2 bases from V and 7 bases from J, with 10 bases between. The CDR3 extends over 13 amino acids. The CDR3, as DNA: TGTGCCAGCAGCGTTGCGGACGGGAATGAGCAGTTCTTC. Its protein is CASSVADGNEQFF.

This clonotype turned up a few times. This chain joins TRBV5-1 and TRBJ2-7, with a tentative D call TRBD1 (5 bases). This CDR3 has 14 residues. Trimming pared 1 base from V and 3 bases from J, leaving 11 bases between. In germline, CDR1 is SGHRS, CDR2 YFSETQ. CDR3 DNA sequence: TGCGCCAGCAGCTTGCTGACAGTTGACTACGAGCAGTACTTC. Protein: CASSLLTVDYEQYF.

This clonotype has at least ten counts. The J gene is TRBJ1-3, the V gene TRBV12-3 or TRBV12-4, with D unclear. CDR3 size: 13 residues. Deletions cut 10 bases from V and 5 bases from J, with 15 bases between. CDR3 DNA: TGTGCCACCGCGAAACAAACCCGAAACACCATATATTTT. Translating it yields CATAKQTRNTIYF.

For the CDR3, the DNA is TGCGCCAGCAGCTTGCAGGTCAACTATGGCTACACCTTC. It encodes CASSLQVNYGYTF. The chain is built from TRBV5-1 and TRBJ1-2; no clear D. Germline lookup yields CDR1 SGHRS and CDR2 YFSETQ. Trimming pared 1 base from V and 2 bases from J, leaving 6 bases between. The CDR3 sequence is 13 residues long. The complete variable domain, with remaining parts taken from reference TRBV5-1 and TRBJ1-2, reads KAGVTQTPRYLIKTRGQQVTLSCSPISGHRSVSWYQQTPGQGLQFLFEYFSETQRNKGNFPGRFSGRQFSNSRSEMNVSTLELGDSALYLCASSLQVNYGYTFGSGTRLTVV.

V is TRBV7-9 and J is TRBJ2-1; D is undetermined. Germline assignment: CDR1 SEHNR and CDR2 FQNEAQ (reference sequence). This CDR3 comprises 14 residues. V was trimmed by 1 base and J by 6 bases, leaving 10 bases between them. CDR3: CASSLDPGSNEQFF. The CDR3 bases are TGTGCCAGCAGCTTAGATCCGGGTAGCAATGAGCAGTTCTTC.

This clonotype has a handful of counts. This rearrangement joins TRBV5-1 to TRBJ2-7; D remains ambiguous. This CDR3 contains 14 residues. Trimming pared 4 bases from V and 3 bases from J, leaving 14 bases between. Germline assignment: CDR1 SGHRS and CDR2 YFSETQ. CDR3 DNA: TGCGCCAGCAGCCGGGTGGCAGAAGACTACGAGCAGTACTTC. It translates to CASSRVAEDYEQYF.

The sample holds a few counts of this clonotype. The rearrangement uses TRBV6-5 and TRBJ2-7; the match to TRBD2 covers 9 bases. Germline values: CDR1 MNHEY, CDR2 SVGAGI. The CDR3 loop spans 16 amino acids. V lost 0 bases, J lost 4 bases, and 7 bases stayed unmatched. The CDR3 DNA reads TGTGCCAGCAGTTACTCGAGGCGCGGGGGGGGTTACGAGCAGTACTTC. It is translated as CASSYSRRGGGYEQYF.

J is TRBJ2-2 and V is TRBV5-1, with D possibly matching TRBD2 (6 bases). Germline V gene lookup returns CDR1 SGHRS and CDR2 YFSETQ. CDR3 length: 15 residues. V was cut by 7 bases and J by 0 bases, with 13 bases left in between. The CDR3 DNA reads as TGCGCCAGCCGAGGAGGGCCCGCGAACACCGGGGAGCTGTTTTTT. This encodes CASRGGPANTGELFF.

CDR3 sequence reads: CASSFSLAYEQYF. The CDR3 coding sequence is TGTGCCAGCAGCTTCTCCCTGGCCTACGAGCAGTACTTC. The chain joins TRBV7-2 to TRBJ2-7; D not certain. Germline loops: CDR1 SGHTA, CDR2 FQGNSA. The ends were cut back, 3 bases at V and 2 bases at J, with 8 bases in the middle. The CDR3 is 13 amino acids.

A few counts support this clonotype. This sequence joins TRBV14 and TRBJ2-3; no reliable D call. The CDR3 is 12 amino acids. CDR1 and CDR2 from the germline V gene are SGHDN and FVKESK. Trimming removed 1 base at V and 7 bases at J, with 6 bases between. The CDR3 region has the DNA TGTGCCAGCAGCCAAGCTAGAAATACGCAGTATTTT. Residues: CASSQARNTQYF.

V usage is TRBV3-1 and J usage is TRBJ1-1; D unresolved. Trimming shortened V by 2 bases and J by 7 bases, and 23 bases separated the two germline ends. Germline V gives CDR1 LGHDT, CDR2 YNNKEL (reference sequence). CDR3 length: 17 amino acids. The CDR3 protein is CASSQMMGGRLMGEAFF. CDR3 coding DNA: TGTGCCAGCAGCCAAATGATGGGTGGACGACTAATGGGTGAAGCTTTCTTT.

In its sample, this clonotype was seen a few times. This chain joins TRBV6-1 and TRBJ2-1; D call uncertain. Trimming left V 5 bases short and J 9 bases short, with 11 bases between. Germline V gene data show CDR1 as MNHNS and CDR2 as SASEGT. CDR3 length equals 12 residues. CDR3: CASSSTSSEQFF. Here the CDR3 DNA reads TGTGCCAGCAGTTCGACCTCTAGTGAGCAGTTCTTC.